The present T cell receptor (beta chain) was sequenced within a study of T cell responses to AZD1222 COVID-19 vaccine. Study conclusions and caveats: Spike was spanned by vaccine-associated CD4 TCRs, with dominance at 160-218 and 743-854.

V lost 1 base and J 7 bases, leaving 17 bases between the germline ends. CDR1 SGHTA and CDR2 FQGNSA come from the germline V gene. This CDR3 has 16 residues. Concerning this clone itself: Antigen specificity is unknown.

Sequenced by immunoSEQ multiplex PCR; TCRdb stores in-frame clones only, minus some. The data hold some 170,000 clones, with 80% to 95% observed a single time. The origin of this receptor is an adult who received the MenACWY meningococcal vaccine as a control. Specimen: peripheral blood, collected 28 days after the second dose of the MenACWY control vaccine. The rearrangement joins TRBV7-2 to TRBJ2-1; maybe TRBD1 (6 bases). CDR3: CASSLGMGALGNEQFF. In nucleotides, the CDR3 is TGTGCCAGCAGCTTAGGGATGGGGGCTCTGGGGAATGAGCAGTTCTTC.